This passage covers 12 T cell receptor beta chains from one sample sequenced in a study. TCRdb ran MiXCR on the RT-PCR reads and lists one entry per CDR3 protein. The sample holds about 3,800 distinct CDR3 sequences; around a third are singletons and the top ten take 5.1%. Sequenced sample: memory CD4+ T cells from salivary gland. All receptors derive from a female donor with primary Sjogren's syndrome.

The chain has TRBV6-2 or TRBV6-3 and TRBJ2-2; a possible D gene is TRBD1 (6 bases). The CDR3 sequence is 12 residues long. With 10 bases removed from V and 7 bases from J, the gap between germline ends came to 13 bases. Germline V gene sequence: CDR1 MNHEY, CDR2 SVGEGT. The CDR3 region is CATKQGGGELFF. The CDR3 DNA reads TGTGCCACCAAACAGGGCGGCGGGGAGCTGTTTTTT.

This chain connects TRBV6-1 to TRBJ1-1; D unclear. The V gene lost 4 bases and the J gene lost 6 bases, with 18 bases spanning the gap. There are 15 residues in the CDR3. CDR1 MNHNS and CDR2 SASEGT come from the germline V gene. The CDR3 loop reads CASSAKLSGRAEAFF. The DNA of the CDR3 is TGTGCCAGCAGTGCTAAGTTAAGCGGGCGCGCTGAAGCTTTCTTT.

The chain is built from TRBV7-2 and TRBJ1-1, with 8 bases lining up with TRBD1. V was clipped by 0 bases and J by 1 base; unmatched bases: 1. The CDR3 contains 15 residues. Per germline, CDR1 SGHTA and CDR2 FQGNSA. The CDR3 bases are TGTGCCAGCAGCTTAGCGGGGACAGGGAACACTGAAGCTTTCTTT. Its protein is CASSLAGTGNTEAFF.

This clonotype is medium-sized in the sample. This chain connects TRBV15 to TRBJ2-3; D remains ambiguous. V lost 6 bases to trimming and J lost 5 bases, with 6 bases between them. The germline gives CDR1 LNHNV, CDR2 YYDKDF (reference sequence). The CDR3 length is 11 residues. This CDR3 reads CATSVGDTQYF. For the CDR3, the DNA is TGTGCCACCAGTGTGGGAGATACGCAGTATTTT.

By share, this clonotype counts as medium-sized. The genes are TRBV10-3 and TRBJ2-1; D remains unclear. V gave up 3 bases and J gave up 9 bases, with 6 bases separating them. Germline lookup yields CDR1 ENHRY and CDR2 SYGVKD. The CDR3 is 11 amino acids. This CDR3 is CAISDRIEQFF. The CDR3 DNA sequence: TGTGCCATCAGTGATCGGATTGAGCAGTTCTTC.

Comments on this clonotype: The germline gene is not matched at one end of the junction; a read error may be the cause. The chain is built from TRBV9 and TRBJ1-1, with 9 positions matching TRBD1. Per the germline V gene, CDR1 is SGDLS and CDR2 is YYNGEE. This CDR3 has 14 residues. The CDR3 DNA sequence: TGTGCCAGCGGCGCTGGACAGGGGAGCACTAAAGCTTTCTTT. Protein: CASGAGQGSTKAFF.

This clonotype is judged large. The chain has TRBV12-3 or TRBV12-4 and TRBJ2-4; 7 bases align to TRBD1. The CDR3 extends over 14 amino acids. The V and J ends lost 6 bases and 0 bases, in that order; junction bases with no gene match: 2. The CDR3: CASSAGGAKNIQYF. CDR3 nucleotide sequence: TGTGCCAGCAGCGCAGGGGGAGCCAAAAACATTCAGTACTTC.

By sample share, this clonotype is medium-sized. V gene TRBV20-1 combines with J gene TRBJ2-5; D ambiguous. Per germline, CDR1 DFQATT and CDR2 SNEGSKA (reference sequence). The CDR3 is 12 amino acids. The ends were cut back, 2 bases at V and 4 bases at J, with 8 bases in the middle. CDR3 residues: CSARRIPETQYF. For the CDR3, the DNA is TGCAGTGCTAGAAGGATCCCAGAGACCCAGTACTTC.

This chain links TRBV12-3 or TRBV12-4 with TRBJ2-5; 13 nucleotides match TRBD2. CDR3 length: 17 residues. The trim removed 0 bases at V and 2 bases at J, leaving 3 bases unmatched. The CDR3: CASSLAALAGGQETQYF. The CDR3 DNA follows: TGTGCCAGCAGTTTAGCCGCACTAGCGGGGGGGCAAGAGACCCAGTACTTC.

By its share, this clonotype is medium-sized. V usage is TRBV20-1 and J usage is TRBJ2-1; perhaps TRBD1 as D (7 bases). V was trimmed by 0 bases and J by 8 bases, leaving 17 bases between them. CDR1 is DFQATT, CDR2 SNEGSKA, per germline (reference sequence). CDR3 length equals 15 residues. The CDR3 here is CSARDFQGGYYEQFF. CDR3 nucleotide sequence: TGCAGTGCTAGAGATTTTCAGGGGGGTTACTATGAGCAGTTCTTC.

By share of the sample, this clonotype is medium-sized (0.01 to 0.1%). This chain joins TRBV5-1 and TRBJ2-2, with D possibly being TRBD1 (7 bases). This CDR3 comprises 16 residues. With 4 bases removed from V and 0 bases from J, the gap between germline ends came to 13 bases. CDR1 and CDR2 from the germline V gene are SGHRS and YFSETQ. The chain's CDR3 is CASSRGTASNTGELFF. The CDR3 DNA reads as TGCGCCAGCAGCCGGGGGACAGCTTCGAACACCGGGGAGCTGTTTTTT.

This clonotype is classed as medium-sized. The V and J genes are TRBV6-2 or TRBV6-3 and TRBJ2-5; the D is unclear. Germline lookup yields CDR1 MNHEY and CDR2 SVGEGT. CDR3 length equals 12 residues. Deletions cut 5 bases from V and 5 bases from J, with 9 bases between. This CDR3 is CASSLLGETQYF. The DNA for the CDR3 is TGTGCCAGCAGTCTTCTCGGGGAGACCCAGTACTTC.